This T cell receptor beta chain comes out of a study of cytomegalovirus exposure and HLA in healthy donors. Study-level findings and limits: Whilst most TCR sequences proved rare, a subset of public TCRs occurred across many donors. The CMV antigen specificity of a few CMV-associated chains was confirmed through in vitro analysis.

Primers: 60 Vbeta forward and 13 Jbeta reverse. The protocol was immunoSEQ multiplex PCR, while the TCRdb copy is restricted to in-frame clones and leaves out a portion. This sample's table has about 58,000 clones. With 5 bases removed from V and 0 bases from J, the gap between germline ends came to 8 bases. Germline V gene data show CDR1 as SGHDT and CDR2 as YYEEEE. The CDR3 consists of 13 residues. The donors (healthy individuals) were bone marrow donors. As regards this clone: The antigen is undetermined.

The sample was PBMCs. This sequence originates from a woman under 30 in good health and CMV-seronegative. The J gene is TRBJ1-1, the V gene TRBV5-6; unclear D gene. The DNA of the CDR3 is TGTGCCAGCAGTCTAATTTTGAACACTGAAGCTTTCTTT. Translated, it gives CASSLILNTEAFF.